This TCR beta chain was identified in a study of blood T cell repertoires in COVID-19 (dated by TCRdb to the early 2020s). In the study overall: Collaborator samples came from the United States, Italy and Spain and covered acute and convalescent phases of COVID-19. The prospective study material was composed of cDNA or gDNA derived from T cells, B-cell-depleted T cells, or PBMCs. Deeply sampled blood TCRbeta repertoires from subjects exposed to, actively infected with, or recovered from COVID-19 were included in the dataset. The repertoires were released in a freely available public database intended as a resource for research on the immune response to SARS-CoV-2. Samples came from the ongoing ImmuneRACE study (first 160 participants) plus 1,254 subjects from 6 global collaborators. Sample metadata almost always included a de-identified subject ID, COVID-19 status, age in years and sex. HLA class I and class II types, where available, came from metadata supplied by the sample provider rather than from assay-based typing. What the work shows at the level of the full study, not this receptor alone: How much clinical and demographic metadata was included differed by source and by participant, and the metadata was provided uncurated.

V is pared back by 4 bases and J by 8 bases, with 20 bases lying between the germline termini. The CDR3 covers 15 residues, taking in both the cysteine and the phenylalanine. Of all the DNA, just the CDR3 is kept, 45 bases in frame from base 1. Via the germline V gene, CDR1 is MDHEN and CDR2 SYDVKM. The immunoSEQ Assay, a bias-controlled multiplex PCR, was used to amplify TCRbeta CDR3 regions from genomic DNA. The paper's data handling went like this. The number of nucleated cells in each sample was estimated by amplification of reference gene primers within the assay. To quantify the absolute abundance of each unique TCRbeta CDR3 rearrangement, sequence reads were collapsed and filtered. Productive Simpson clonality was computed per sample as the square root of Simpson's diversity index over productive rearrangements. Entries here come from immuneACCESS through TCRdb and include only in-frame sequences with V and J called. Some clones fail to appear in such tables; in the studies checked, an unresolved V gene covers under half of the shortfall, and the cause of the remainder is unknown. V, J and clone size are those of that table, while D and trimming were read from the DNA. In all, the sample holds 70,000 to 85,000 clones, and more than 70% of those were seen once. The ten largest clones add up to 2.5% to 3% of the sample.

Note on this clone: The antigen it recognizes is unknown. Base qualities are not provided; no much larger clone lies one nucleotide away.

Whole blood was collected in K2EDTA tubes by collaborating institutions according to the institutions' own protocols. For TCRbeta analysis, collaborator samples were shipped as frozen whole blood, as isolated PBMCs, or as DNA extracted from either sample type. Sequencing input: peripheral blood. The chain uses TRBV28 and TRBJ1-2; the D segment could be TRBD1, given 6 matching bases. The source is a man aged 65 to 79 with active or convalescent COVID-19. For the CDR3, the sequence is CASSSAPGDTGGYTF. The DNA sequence is TGTGCCAGCAGTTCCGCGCCTGGGGACACGGGAGGCTACACCTTC.